These 19 T cell receptor beta chains came from one sample sequenced in a study of cytomegalovirus exposure and HLA in healthy donors. Sequencing used immunoSEQ multiplex PCR; TCRdb keeps in-frame clones, though not all of them. The sample contains 45,000 to 60,000 clones, 90% to 95% of which appear only once. The material sequenced was PBMCs. All receptors derive from a woman under 30 in good health and CMV-seronegative.

This clone was found once. The V gene is TRBV2, the J gene TRBJ1-5; TRBD1 aligns across 9 bases. V lost 4 bases and J lost 5; bases outside the gene matches: 6. The germline CDR1 and CDR2 sequences are SNHLY and FYNNEI. The CDR3 is made up of 15 amino acids. CDR3 nucleotide sequence: TGTGCCAGCAGTGTCGGACAGGGGTCCCATCAGCCCCAGCATTTT. It yields the protein CASSVGQGSHQPQHF.

The CDR3 loop is CASSYGSRDGYTF. Here the CDR3 DNA reads TGTGCCAGCAGTTATGGTAGTCGAGATGGCTACACCTTC. This chain connects TRBV6-5 to TRBJ1-2, with D uncertain. The germline V gene has CDR1 MNHEY and CDR2 SVGAGI. CDR3 length: 13 residues. V was trimmed by 3 bases and J by 6 bases, leaving 11 bases between them.

The CDR3 DNA sequence: TGTGCCAGCAGCCAATACCGCGACACGGTCAAGCAGTTCTTC. Encoded protein: CASSQYRDTVKQFF. This chain joins TRBV27 and TRBJ2-1; D is ambiguous. The CDR3 sequence is 14 residues long. The ends were cut back, 6 bases at V and 11 bases at J, with 20 bases in the middle. From germline, CDR1 is MNHEY and CDR2 SMNVEV (reference sequence).

This rearrangement joins TRBV11-3 to TRBJ1-2; TRBD1 aligns across 8 bases. Germline assignment: CDR1 SGHNT and CDR2 YENEEA. This CDR3 contains 15 residues. With 5 bases clipped from V and 6 bases from J, the junction kept 11 bases outside the gene matches. The CDR3 loop is CASSLRQGARDGYTF. CDR3 nucleotide sequence: TGTGCCAGCAGCCTGAGGCAGGGGGCTCGCGATGGCTACACCTTC.

V and J are TRBV5-6 and TRBJ2-7; 7 bases align to TRBD1. Germline V gives CDR1 SGHDT, CDR2 YYEEEE. The CDR3 is 16 residues long. The trim removed 2 bases at V and 1 base at J, leaving 9 bases unmatched. The chain's CDR3 is CASSLIRDRESYEQYV. The CDR3 bases are TGTGCCAGCAGCTTAATTAGGGACAGAGAATCCTACGAGCAGTACGTC.

The chain couples TRBV15 to TRBJ1-5, with 8 positions matching TRBD1. This CDR3 has 15 amino acids. The germline V gene encodes CDR1 LNHNV and CDR2 YYDKDF (reference sequence). The V and J ends lost 5 bases and 4 bases, in that order; junction bases with no gene match: 7. CDR3 in amino acids: CATSARDRLNQPQHF. The CDR3 DNA is TGTGCCACCAGCGCCCGGGACAGGCTAAATCAGCCCCAGCATTTT.

The chain is built from TRBV9 and TRBJ2-1; TRBD2 agrees at 14 bases. With 4 bases clipped from V and 8 bases from J, the junction kept 11 bases outside the gene matches. The CDR3 loop spans 17 amino acids. Germline values: CDR1 SGDLS, CDR2 YYNGEE. The CDR3 coding sequence is TGTGCCAGCAGCCTCAATAGACTAGCGGGGGGGTCTCATGAGCAGTTCTTC. The encoded protein is CASSLNRLAGGSHEQFF.

The chain is built from TRBV18 and TRBJ1-2; no firm D call. V was cut by 3 bases and J by 2 bases, with 13 bases left in between. In germline, CDR1 is KGHSH, CDR2 LQKENI. This CDR3 contains 15 residues. CDR3 DNA sequence: TGTGCCAGCTCACCGCGGACGGGAGGAAACTATGGCTACACCTTC. It is translated as CASSPRTGGNYGYTF.

This chain links TRBV5-1 with TRBJ2-7; 7 bases are a match to TRBD2. The CDR3 extends over 14 amino acids. Germline assignment: CDR1 SGHRS and CDR2 YFSETQ. V trimming: 5 bases; J trimming: 3 bases; junction bases outside the gene matches: 8. The DNA for the CDR3 is TGCGCCAGCAGTGCGGCTAGCGGAAACTACGAGCAGTACGTC. Amino acid sequence: CASSAASGNYEQYV.

This rearrangement joins TRBV10-3 to TRBJ2-2; the match to TRBD2 covers 13 bases. CDR3 length: 17 amino acids. Trimming at V came to 2 bases and at J to 6 bases, leaving 6 bases not matched to a gene. In germline, CDR1 is ENHRY, CDR2 SYGVKD. The CDR3 nucleotides are TGTGCCATCAGTGAGCCCCCGACTAGCGGGAGGTCCGGGGAGCTGTTTTTT. Translating it yields CAISEPPTSGRSGELFF.

The DNA of the CDR3 is TGTGCCAGCAGCTCAGGGAATCAAGAGACCCAGTACTTC. The encoded protein is CASSSGNQETQYF. The gene calls are TRBV7-8 and TRBJ2-5, with D maybe TRBD1 (5 bases). The CDR3 loop spans 13 amino acids. CDR1 and CDR2 (germline): SGHVS, FQNEAQ. V was trimmed by 4 bases and J by 2 bases, leaving 8 bases between them.

CDR3 nucleotides: TGCGCCAGCAGCTTGGGAGGGACACAGGAGTTGAACACTGAAGCTTTCTTT. It yields the protein CASSLGGTQELNTEAFF. The genes are TRBV5-1 and TRBJ1-1, with D perhaps matching TRBD1 (6 bases). Trimming took 0 bases from V and 0 from J, leaving 15 bases between them. The CDR3 covers 17 residues. Per the germline V gene, CDR1 is SGHRS and CDR2 is YFSETQ.

V is TRBV5-4 and J is TRBJ1-2, with TRBD1 identical over 8 bases. The CDR3 has 16 amino acids. Looked up from germline, CDR1 is SGHNT and CDR2 is YYREEE (reference sequence). V dropped 0 bases and J dropped 3; count of bases not matched to a gene: 7. The CDR3 reads CASSLGAQGVDYGYTF. In nucleotides, the CDR3 is TGTGCCAGCAGCTTGGGAGCACAGGGGGTGGACTATGGCTACACCTTC.

The J gene is TRBJ2-3, the V gene TRBV19, with 11 bases fitting TRBD2. This CDR3 has 16 residues. The V and J ends lost 1 base and 1 base, in that order; junction bases with no gene match: 1. Per germline, CDR1 LNHDA and CDR2 SQIVND (reference sequence). CDR3 region: CASSIGGLAGTDTQYF. The CDR3, as DNA: TGTGCCAGTAGTATAGGGGGACTAGCGGGCACAGATACGCAGTATTTT.

The chain has TRBV7-9 and TRBJ2-1; 9 nucleotides align to TRBD1. The ends lost 7 bases at V and 0 bases at J; junction bases unmatched: 13. The germline gives CDR1 SEHNR, CDR2 FQNEAQ (reference sequence). The CDR3 consists of 18 residues. The chain's CDR3 is CASTQRTGAIYSYNEQFF. The CDR3 DNA reads as TGTGCCAGCACCCAAAGGACAGGGGCGATTTACTCCTACAATGAGCAGTTCTTC.

This sequence joins TRBV29-1 and TRBJ1-2; D call uncertain. CDR3 length: 14 amino acids. The V and J ends lost 0 bases and 1 base respectively, with 9 bases between them. Per the germline V gene, CDR1 is SQVTM and CDR2 is ANQGSEA. The CDR3 region is CSVEEKEGNYGYTF. Here the CDR3 DNA reads TGCAGCGTTGAAGAAAAGGAGGGTAACTATGGCTACACCTTC.

The sample holds one count of this clone. The genes are TRBV18 and TRBJ1-2; 9 positions agree with TRBD1. After removal of 2 bases from V and 0 bases from J, the junction contained 13 bases not matched to a gene. The CDR3 length is 19 residues. Germline V gene lookup returns CDR1 KGHSH and CDR2 LQKENI. CDR3 coding DNA: TGTGCCAGCTCACCAACTTGGGGGACAGGGCCGCAGACTAACTATGGCTACACCTTC. Amino acids: CASSPTWGTGPQTNYGYTF.

The genes are TRBV7-2 and TRBJ2-1; 11 bases map to TRBD1. The CDR3 runs to 14 residues. Germline trimming cut 5 bases from V and 6 bases from J; bases unmatched to any gene: 3. The V gene's germline CDR1 is SGHTA and CDR2 FQGNSA. DNA for the CDR3: TGTGCCAGCAGCGGACAGGGGGCTTCCAATGAGCAGTTCTTC. As protein: CASSGQGASNEQFF.

The chain is built from TRBV6-1 and TRBJ2-7; D is possibly TRBD2 (5 bases). The germline gives CDR1 MNHNS, CDR2 SASEGT. This CDR3 has 16 amino acids. Trimming cost V 2 bases and J 2 bases, with 16 bases left between them. The CDR3 region has the DNA TGTGCCAGCAGTGAAAGAAGTATCGGGGAGACCTACGAGCAGTACGTC. It specifies CASSERSIGETYEQYV.